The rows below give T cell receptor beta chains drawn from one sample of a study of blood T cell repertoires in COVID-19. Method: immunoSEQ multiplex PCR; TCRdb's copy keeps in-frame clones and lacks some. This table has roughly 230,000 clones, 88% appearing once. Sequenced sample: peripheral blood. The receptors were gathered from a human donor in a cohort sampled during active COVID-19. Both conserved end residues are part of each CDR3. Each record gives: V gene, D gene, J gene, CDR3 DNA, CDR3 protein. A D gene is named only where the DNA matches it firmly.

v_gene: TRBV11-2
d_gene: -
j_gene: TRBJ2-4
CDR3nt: TGTGCCAGCAGCGCACCCCGTGGCACTATAGCCAAAAACATTCAGTACTTC
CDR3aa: CASSAPRGTIAKNIQYF

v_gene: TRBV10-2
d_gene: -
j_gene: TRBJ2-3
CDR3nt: TGCGCCACCGCGGAGGGGGGGAGAATCACAGATACGCAGTATTTT
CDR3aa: CATAEGGRITDTQYF

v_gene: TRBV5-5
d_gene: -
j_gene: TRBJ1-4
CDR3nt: TGTGCCAGCGCACCCGGGGGGGCTGAAAAACTGTTTTTT
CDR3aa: CASAPGGAEKLFF

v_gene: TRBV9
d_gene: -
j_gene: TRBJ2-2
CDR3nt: TGTGCCAGCAGCGTAGTCTCAGCTCCCCAGGCCGGGGAGCTGTTTTTT
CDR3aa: CASSVVSAPQAGELFF

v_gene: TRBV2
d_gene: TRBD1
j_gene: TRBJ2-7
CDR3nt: TGTGCCAGCAGGGGACAGATGAGCTCCTACGAGCAGTACTTC
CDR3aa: CASRGQMSSYEQYF

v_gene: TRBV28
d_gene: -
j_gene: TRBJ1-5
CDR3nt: TGTGCCAGCAGTTTATCCGGAGTAGGGTGGGGAGGAGGCAATCAGCCCCAGCATTTT
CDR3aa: CASSLSGVGWGGGNQPQHF

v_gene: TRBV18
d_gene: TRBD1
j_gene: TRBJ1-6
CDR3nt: TGTGCCAGCTCACAAGGACAGGGGGGGTCACCCCTCCACTTT
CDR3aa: CASSQGQGGSPLHF

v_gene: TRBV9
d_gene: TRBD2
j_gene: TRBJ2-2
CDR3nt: TGTGCCAGCAGCGTAGAGGGGGGACTAGCGGTGGTAGGCGGGGAGCTGTTTTTT
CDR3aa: CASSVEGGLAVVGGELFF

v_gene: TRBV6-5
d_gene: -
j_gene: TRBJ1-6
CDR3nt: TGTGCCAGCAGTCCGTCGACAGGAGTGAAATCACCCCTCCACTTT
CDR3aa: CASSPSTGVKSPLHF

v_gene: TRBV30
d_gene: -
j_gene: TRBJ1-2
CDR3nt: TGTGCCTGGAGTGTACAGAGAAGGGGCTACACCTTC
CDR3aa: CAWSVQRRGYTF

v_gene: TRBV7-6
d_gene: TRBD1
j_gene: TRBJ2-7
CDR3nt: TGTGCCAGCAGCCCACCGGGACAGTCCTACGAGCAGTACTTC
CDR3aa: CASSPPGQSYEQYF

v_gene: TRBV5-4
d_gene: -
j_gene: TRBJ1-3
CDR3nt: TGTGCCAGCAGCTTAAGCGCTGGAAACACCATATATTTT
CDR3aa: CASSLSAGNTIYF

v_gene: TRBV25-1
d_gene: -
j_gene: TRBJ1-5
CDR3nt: TGTGCCAGCAGTGGCCGCGACAGCCTACACGATCAGCCCCAGCATTTT
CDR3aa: CASSGRDSLHDQPQHF

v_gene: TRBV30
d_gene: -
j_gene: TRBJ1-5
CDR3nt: TGTGCCTGGGGGAACGAGGGTTGGAGTCAGCCCCAGCATTTT
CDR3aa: CAWGNEGWSQPQHF